These 15 T cell receptor beta chains came from one sample sequenced in a study of response to subunit inactivated influenza vaccine. In TCRdb, the RT-PCR reads were re-called with MiXCR into one record per CDR3 protein. The sample includes 500,000 to 700,000 distinct CDR3 sequences, around 25% seen only once; the top ten take approximately 3%. These records were also assigned to another study, of T cells expressing NK-cell markers. That report notes: Researchers built TCR beta cDNA using 5'RACE template switching with UMIs.

The specimen was CD4+ T cells sorted from PBMCs, collected 11 to 12 days after vaccination. Receptors originate from a man aged 50 to 59 who received an inactivated influenza vaccine.

The chain recombines TRBV7-6 with TRBJ1-5; D remains unclear. Trimming stripped 2 bases from V and 9 bases from J, with 11 bases between. The CDR3 has 13 amino acids. The germline CDR1 and CDR2 sequences are SGHVS and FNYEAQ. DNA of the CDR3: TGTGCCAGCAGCTTAAGGGAACGAGGGCCCCAGCATTTT. Its protein is CASSLRERGPQHF.

The CDR3 region has the DNA TGTGCCAGCAGTATCCATGGAAGGGAGCTGTTTTTT. Protein product: CASSIHGRELFF. The chain carries TRBV27 and TRBJ2-2; D remains ambiguous. V was pared by 5 bases and J by 9 bases, with 10 bases between. This CDR3 comprises 12 residues. Germline V gene sequence: CDR1 MNHEY, CDR2 SMNVEV (reference sequence).

The chain joins TRBV4-1 to TRBJ1-2; 7 bases map to TRBD1. Trimming removed 0 bases from V and 4 bases from J; junction bases left unmatched: 5. The CDR3 is 15 residues long. The germline CDR1 and CDR2 sequences are MGHRA and YSYEKL. CDR3 residues: CASSQDEAGGYGYTF. CDR3 in DNA: TGCGCCAGCAGCCAAGATGAAGCAGGGGGCTATGGCTACACCTTC.

This clonotype occurred many times. The chain has TRBV29-1 and TRBJ2-5; tentatively, D is TRBD2 (5 bases). V was shortened by 7 bases and J by 4 bases, with 13 bases between the two germline ends. Germline CDR1 SQVTM, CDR2 ANQGSEA. CDR3 length: 12 residues. This CDR3 reads CSGTTSGETQYF. DNA of the CDR3: TGCAGCGGGACCACTAGTGGAGAGACCCAGTACTTC.

J is TRBJ2-1 and V is TRBV18, with TRBD2 as a possible D gene (7 bases). The CDR3 consists of 14 residues. Germline CDR1 reads KGHSH; CDR2 reads LQKENI. Between the trimmed V and J ends, which lost 0 bases and 10 bases, there was a span of 13 bases. The CDR3 is CASSPPEGGSEQFF. The CDR3 region has the DNA TGTGCCAGCTCACCACCGGAGGGGGGGAGCGAGCAGTTCTTC.

A few counts support this clonotype. This rearrangement joins TRBV7-2 to TRBJ1-1; 7 bases are shared with TRBD1. Looked up from germline, CDR1 is SGHTA and CDR2 is FQGNSA. V was clipped by 7 bases and J by 5 bases; unmatched bases: 7. The CDR3 is made up of 13 amino acids. CDR3 nucleotide sequence: TGTGCCAGCACCTCGACAGGGTGGACTGAAGCTTTCTTT. Amino acid sequence: CASTSTGWTEAFF.

This clonotype was detected a few times. The chain combines TRBV28 with TRBJ2-1, with 9 bases fitting TRBD2. Trimming cost V 6 bases and J 4 bases; bases outside gene matches: 10. The CDR3 length is 16 residues. Germline assignment: CDR1 MDHEN and CDR2 SYDVKM. CDR3 loop: CASRRTGTSSYNEQFF. As DNA, the CDR3 is TGTGCCAGCAGACGGACCGGGACTAGCTCTTACAATGAGCAGTTCTTC.

This chain links TRBV10-2 with TRBJ2-5, with TRBD2 identical over 9 bases. After removal of 0 bases from V and 1 base from J, the junction contained 6 bases not matched to a gene. The CDR3 spans 17 residues. Germline V gene lookup returns CDR1 WSHSY and CDR2 SAAADI. The CDR3 DNA is TGCGCCAGCAGTGAGTCGCTTGCGGGGGGGCTCCAAGAGACCCAGTACTTC. Translating it yields CASSESLAGGLQETQYF.

This sequence joins TRBV6-1 and TRBJ2-2, with a possible D match to TRBD2 (5 bases). The CDR3 length is 15 residues. Trimming cost V 7 bases and J 6 bases, with 18 bases left between them. Germline CDR1 is MNHNS and CDR2 is SASEGT. CDR3: CASTPFEGLAGELFF. CDR3 DNA sequence: TGTGCCAGCACTCCCTTCGAGGGCCTCGCCGGGGAGCTGTTTTTT.

The CDR3: CSARGNLGTPGSGANVLTF. The CDR3 bases are TGCAGTGCTAGAGGAAACCTTGGGACTCCGGGCTCTGGGGCCAACGTCCTGACTTTC. V gene TRBV20-1 combines with J gene TRBJ2-6; D is possibly TRBD2 (6 bases). Germline V gives CDR1 DFQATT, CDR2 SNEGSKA (reference sequence). The CDR3 is 19 amino acids. Trimming stripped 1 base from V and 0 bases from J, with 19 bases between.

This clonotype was seen only a few times. The rearrangement uses TRBV20-1 and TRBJ2-7, with 11 positions matching TRBD2. The J segment lost 2 bases and the V segment lost 5 bases, leaving 5 bases of the junction unmatched. CDR1 and CDR2 from the germline V gene are DFQATT and SNEGSKA (reference sequence). The CDR3 is 14 residues long. The CDR3 DNA reads as TGCAGTGCTGGACGACTAGCGGGGCCCTACGAGCAGTACTTC. This encodes CSAGRLAGPYEQYF.

This clonotype was counted only a few times. The chain uses TRBV7-2 and TRBJ2-5; TRBD2 aligns across 9 bases. Germline V gene lookup returns CDR1 SGHTA and CDR2 FQGNSA. V was clipped by 3 bases and J by 9 bases; unmatched bases: 14. The CDR3 sequence is 16 residues long. As DNA, the CDR3 is TGTGCCAGCAGCTTGACGGCCTATGCTAGCGGGGCATCCCAGTACTTC. It specifies CASSLTAYASGASQYF.

This clonotype was recorded many times. V and J are TRBV5-1 and TRBJ2-1; 7 bases match TRBD1. Trimming at V came to 3 bases and at J to 4 bases, leaving 7 bases not matched to a gene. The germline V gene has CDR1 SGHRS and CDR2 YFSETQ. CDR3 length: 15 amino acids. For the CDR3, the DNA is TGCGCCAGCAGCTCCCCCGACAGGGTGTACAATGAGCAGTTCTTC. The encoded protein is CASSSPDRVYNEQFF.

V is TRBV20-1 and J is TRBJ2-2, with no clear D. CDR1 and CDR2 from the germline V gene are DFQATT and SNEGSKA (reference sequence). The CDR3 length is 14 residues. Trimming left V 1 base short and J 1 base short, with 7 bases between. The CDR3 sequence: CSARGSLNTGELFF. For the CDR3, the DNA is TGCAGTGCTAGAGGGAGCCTGAACACCGGGGAGCTGTTTTTT.

The chain has TRBV24-1 and TRBJ2-3; 9 bases align to TRBD2. The junction had 7 bases not matched to a gene; V was cut back by 4 bases and J by 0 bases. The CDR3 is made up of 17 amino acids. Germline loops: CDR1 KGHDR, CDR2 SFDVKD. This chain's CDR3 is CATSDLGRGGSTDTQYF. The CDR3 bases are TGTGCCACCAGTGACCTTGGGCGGGGGGGCAGCACAGATACGCAGTATTTT.